The present T cell receptor (beta chain) was sequenced within a study of shared clonotypes between healthy human individuals. The wider study: Donors consisted of two women and three men between 18 and 49. Per donor, CD8 memory used one plate, CD8 naive used two, CD4 memory used three and CD4 naive used three.

The CDR3 is made up of 14 amino acids. The germline CDR1 and CDR2 sequences are MDHEN and SYDVKM. Trimming at V came to 5 bases and at J to 4 bases, leaving 4 bases not matched to a gene. Clones were sequenced by immunoSEQ multiplex PCR, and TCRdb holds only the in-frame ones, with some missing. The repertoire includes about 2,500,000 clones, approximately 90% of them detected once, and over 0.12% sits in the top ten. Only Caucasian adults living in Nashville, Tennessee served as donors. In the CD4+ fraction, cells were divided into CD45RA+ naive and CD45RA-negative memory subsets. The material sequenced was naive CD4+ T cells sorted from blood. The subset: CD45RA+ positively selected. The sequence derives from a man aged 18 to 35 in good health. The V call is TRBV28, the J call TRBJ1-1, with 10 bases aligning to TRBD1. In DNA, the CDR3 is TGTGCCAGCAGTACAGGACAGGGGGGCACTGAAGCTTTCTTT. This translates into CASSTGQGGTEAFF. The complete variable domain, with remaining parts taken from reference TRBV28 and TRBJ1-1, reads DVKVTQSSRYLVKRTGEKVFLECVQDMDHENMFWYRQDPGLGLRLIYFSYDVKMKEKGDIPEGYSVSREKKERFSLILESASTNQTSMYLCASSTGQGGTEAFFGQGTRLTVV.